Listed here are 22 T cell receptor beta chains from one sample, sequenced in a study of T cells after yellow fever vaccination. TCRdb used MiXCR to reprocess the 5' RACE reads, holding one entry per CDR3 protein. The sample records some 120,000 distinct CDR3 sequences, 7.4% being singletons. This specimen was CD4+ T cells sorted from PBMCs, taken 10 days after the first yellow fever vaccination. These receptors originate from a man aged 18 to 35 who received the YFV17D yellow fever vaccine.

CDR3 nucleotides: TGTGCCACCCAAGGGGGCAAATTTCTGACGGCCGATACGCAGTATTTT. It translates to CATQGGKFLTADTQYF. The V gene is TRBV5-4, the J gene TRBJ2-3, with 7 nucleotides matching TRBD1. The CDR3 spans 16 residues. With 9 bases clipped from V and 6 bases from J, the junction kept 19 bases outside the gene matches. Germline CDR1 and CDR2: SGHNT and YYREEE (reference sequence).

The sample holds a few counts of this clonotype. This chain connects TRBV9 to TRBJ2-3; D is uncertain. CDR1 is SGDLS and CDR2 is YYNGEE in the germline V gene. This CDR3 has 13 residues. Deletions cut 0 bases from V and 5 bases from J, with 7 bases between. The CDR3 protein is CASSVGVRDTQYF. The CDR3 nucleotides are TGTGCCAGCAGCGTAGGCGTGCGAGATACGCAGTATTTT.

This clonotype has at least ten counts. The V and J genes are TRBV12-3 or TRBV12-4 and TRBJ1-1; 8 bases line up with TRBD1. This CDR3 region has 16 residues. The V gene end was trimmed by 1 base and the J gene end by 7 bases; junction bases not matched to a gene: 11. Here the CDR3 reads CASSLVPGQGAVEAFF. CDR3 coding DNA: TGTGCCAGCAGTTTAGTTCCAGGACAGGGAGCTGTTGAAGCTTTCTTT.

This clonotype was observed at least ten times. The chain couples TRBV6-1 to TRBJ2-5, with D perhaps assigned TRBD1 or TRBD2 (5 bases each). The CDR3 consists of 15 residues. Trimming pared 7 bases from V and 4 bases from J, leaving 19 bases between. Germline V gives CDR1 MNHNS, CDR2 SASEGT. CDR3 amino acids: CASTKGNTRGETQYF. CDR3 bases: TGTGCCAGCACTAAGGGGAATACTAGGGGAGAGACCCAGTACTTC.

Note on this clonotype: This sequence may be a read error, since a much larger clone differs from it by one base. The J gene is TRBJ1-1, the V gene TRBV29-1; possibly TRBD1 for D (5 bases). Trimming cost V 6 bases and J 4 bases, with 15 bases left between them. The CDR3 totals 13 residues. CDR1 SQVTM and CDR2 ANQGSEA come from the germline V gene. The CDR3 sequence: CSVRELRGTEAFF. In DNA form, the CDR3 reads TGCAGCGTACGGGAGCTGAGGGGCACTGAAGCTTTCTTT.

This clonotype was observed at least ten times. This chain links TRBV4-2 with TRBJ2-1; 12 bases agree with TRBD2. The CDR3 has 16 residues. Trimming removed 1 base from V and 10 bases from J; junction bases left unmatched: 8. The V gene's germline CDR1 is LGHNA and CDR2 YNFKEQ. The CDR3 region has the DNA TGTGCCAGCAGCCAAGCCGGGACTAGCGGGTGGTTGGAGCAGTTCTTC. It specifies CASSQAGTSGWLEQFF.

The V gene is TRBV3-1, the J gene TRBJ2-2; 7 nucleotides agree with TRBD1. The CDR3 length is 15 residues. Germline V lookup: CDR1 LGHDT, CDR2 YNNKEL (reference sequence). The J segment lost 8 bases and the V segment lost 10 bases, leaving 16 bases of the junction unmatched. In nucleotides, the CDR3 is TGTGCCACCTGCCAAGGGCGTACAGGGGTAGGGGAGCTGTTTTTT. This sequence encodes CATCQGRTGVGELFF. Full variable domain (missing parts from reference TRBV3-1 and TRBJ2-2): DTAVSQTPKYLVTQMGNDKSIKCEQNLGHDTMYWYKQDSKKFLKIMFSYNNKELIINETVPNRFSPKSPDKAHLNLHINSLELGDSAVYFCATCQGRTGVGELFFGEGSRLTVL.

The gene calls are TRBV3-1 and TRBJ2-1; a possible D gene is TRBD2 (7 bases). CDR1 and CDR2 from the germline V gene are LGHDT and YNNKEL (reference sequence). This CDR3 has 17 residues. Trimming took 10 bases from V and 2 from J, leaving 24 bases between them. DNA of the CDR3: TGTGCCAACAGTTTTGGGGGGGCGGGCGCTACCTACAATGAGCAGTTCTTC. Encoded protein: CANSFGGAGATYNEQFF.

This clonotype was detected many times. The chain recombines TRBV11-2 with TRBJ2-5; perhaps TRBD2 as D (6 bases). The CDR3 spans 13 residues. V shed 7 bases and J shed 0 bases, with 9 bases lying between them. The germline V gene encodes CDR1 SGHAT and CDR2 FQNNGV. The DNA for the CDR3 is TGTGCCAGCAATCTAGCGCACCAAGAGACCCAGTACTTC. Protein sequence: CASNLAHQETQYF.

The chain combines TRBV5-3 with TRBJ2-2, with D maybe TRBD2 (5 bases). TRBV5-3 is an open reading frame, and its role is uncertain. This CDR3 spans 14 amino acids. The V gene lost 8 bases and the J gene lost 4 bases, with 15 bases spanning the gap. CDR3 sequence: CASDPGKGTGELFF. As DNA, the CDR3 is TGTGCCAGCGACCCCGGGAAGGGCACCGGGGAGCTGTTTTTT.

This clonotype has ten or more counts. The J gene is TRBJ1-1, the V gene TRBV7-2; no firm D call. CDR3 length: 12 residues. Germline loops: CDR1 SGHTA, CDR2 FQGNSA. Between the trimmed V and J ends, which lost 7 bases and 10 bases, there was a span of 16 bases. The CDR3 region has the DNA TGTGCCAGCACCCCCCTATTCGGGGTAGCTTTCTTT. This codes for CASTPLFGVAFF. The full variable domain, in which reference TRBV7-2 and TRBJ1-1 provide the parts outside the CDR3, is GAGVSQSPSNKVTEKGKDVELRCDPISGHTALYWYRQSLGQGLEFLIYFQGNSAPDKSGLPSDRFSAERTGGSVSTLTIQRTQQEDSAVYLCASTPLFGVAFFGQGTRLTVV.

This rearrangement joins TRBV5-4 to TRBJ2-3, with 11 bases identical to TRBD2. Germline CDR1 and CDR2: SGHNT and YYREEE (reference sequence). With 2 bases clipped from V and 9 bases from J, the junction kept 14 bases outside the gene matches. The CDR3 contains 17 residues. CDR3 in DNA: TGTGCCAGCAGCTTCCTAGCGGGGGGTCCCGACCCGCGGACGCAGTATTTT. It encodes CASSFLAGGPDPRTQYF.

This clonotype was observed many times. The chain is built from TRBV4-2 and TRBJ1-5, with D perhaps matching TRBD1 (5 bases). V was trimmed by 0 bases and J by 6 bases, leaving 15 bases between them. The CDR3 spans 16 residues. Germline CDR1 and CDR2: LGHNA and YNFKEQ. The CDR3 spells CASSQEWGRMGQPQHF. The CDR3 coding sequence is TGTGCCAGCAGCCAAGAATGGGGACGGATGGGTCAGCCCCAGCATTTT.

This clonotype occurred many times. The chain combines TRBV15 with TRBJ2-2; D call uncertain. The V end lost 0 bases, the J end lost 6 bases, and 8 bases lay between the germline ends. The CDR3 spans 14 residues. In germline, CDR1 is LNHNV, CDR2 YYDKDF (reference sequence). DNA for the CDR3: TGTGCCACCAGCAGAGATCGCGTAGCCGGGGAGCTGTTTTTT. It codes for CATSRDRVAGELFF.

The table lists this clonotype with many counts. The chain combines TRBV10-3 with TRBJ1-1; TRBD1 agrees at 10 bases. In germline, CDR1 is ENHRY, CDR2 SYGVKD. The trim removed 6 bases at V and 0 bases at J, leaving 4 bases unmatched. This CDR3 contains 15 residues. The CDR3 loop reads CAISKTGGMNTEAFF. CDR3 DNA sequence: TGTGCCATCAGCAAGACAGGGGGCATGAACACTGAAGCTTTCTTT.

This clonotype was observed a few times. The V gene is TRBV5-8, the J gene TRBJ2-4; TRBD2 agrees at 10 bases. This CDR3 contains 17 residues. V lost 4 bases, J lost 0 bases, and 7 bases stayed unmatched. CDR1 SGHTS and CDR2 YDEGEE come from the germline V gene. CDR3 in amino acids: CASSILAGPRAKNIQYF. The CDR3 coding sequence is TGTGCCAGCAGCATACTAGCGGGGCCCAGAGCCAAAAACATTCAGTACTTC.

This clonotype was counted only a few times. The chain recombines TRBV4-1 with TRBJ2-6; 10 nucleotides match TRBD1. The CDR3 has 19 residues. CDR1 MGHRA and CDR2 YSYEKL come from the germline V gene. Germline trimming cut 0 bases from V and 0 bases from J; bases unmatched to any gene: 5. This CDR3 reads CASSQDPGQGRSGANVLTF. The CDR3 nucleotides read TGCGCCAGCAGCCAAGATCCGGGACAGGGGCGCTCTGGGGCCAACGTCCTGACTTTC.

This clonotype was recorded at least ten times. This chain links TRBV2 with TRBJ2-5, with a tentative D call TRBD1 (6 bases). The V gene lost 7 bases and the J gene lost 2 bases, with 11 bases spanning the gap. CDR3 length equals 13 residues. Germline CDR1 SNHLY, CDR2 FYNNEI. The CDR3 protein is CASIGQLQETQYF. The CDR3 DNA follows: TGTGCCAGCATAGGACAGCTACAAGAGACCCAGTACTTC.

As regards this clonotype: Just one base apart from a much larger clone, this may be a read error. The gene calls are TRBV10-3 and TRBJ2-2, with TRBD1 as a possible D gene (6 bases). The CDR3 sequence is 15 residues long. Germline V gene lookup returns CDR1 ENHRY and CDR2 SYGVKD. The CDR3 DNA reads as TGTGCCATCCGGGCGGCTCTGGGGGACACCGGGAAGCTGTTTTTT. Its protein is CAIRAALGDTGKLFF.

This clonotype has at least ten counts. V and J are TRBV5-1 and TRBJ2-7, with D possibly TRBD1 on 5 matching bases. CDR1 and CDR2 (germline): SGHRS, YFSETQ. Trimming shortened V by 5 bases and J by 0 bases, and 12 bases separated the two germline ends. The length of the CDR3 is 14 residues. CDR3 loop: CASSGAAYSYEQYF. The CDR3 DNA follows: TGCGCCAGCAGTGGGGCAGCTTACTCCTACGAGCAGTACTTC.

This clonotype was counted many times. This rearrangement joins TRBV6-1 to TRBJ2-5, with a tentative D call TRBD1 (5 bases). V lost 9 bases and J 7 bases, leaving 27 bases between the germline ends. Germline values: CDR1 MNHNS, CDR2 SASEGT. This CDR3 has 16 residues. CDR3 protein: CASMPANPGISGTQYF. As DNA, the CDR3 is TGTGCCAGTATGCCAGCGAACCCAGGGATTTCGGGGACCCAGTACTTC.

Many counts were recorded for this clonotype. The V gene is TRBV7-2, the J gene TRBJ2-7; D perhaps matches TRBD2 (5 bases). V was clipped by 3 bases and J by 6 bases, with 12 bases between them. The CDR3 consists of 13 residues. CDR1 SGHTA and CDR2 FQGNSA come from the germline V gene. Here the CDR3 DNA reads TGTGCCAGCAGCTTTGGACCTAGCACCGAGCAGTACTTC. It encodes CASSFGPSTEQYF.